Each of the 10 T cell receptor beta chains below was sequenced from the same sample in a study of blood T cells in healthy people across ages. Together with a sample-barcoded 5' primer, a J-beta primer mix was included in a second PCR lasting roughly 6 to 12 cycles. Each CDR3 protein is one row after TCRdb ran MiXCR on the 5' RACE reads. Of 600,000 to 800,000 distinct CDR3 sequences in the sample, approximately 21% were seen once. Material: blood. The origin of the receptors is a man in his 70s in good health.

A few counts support this clonotype. V is TRBV4-1 and J is TRBJ1-1; 7 bases are a match to TRBD1. V lost 5 bases and J lost 0; bases outside the gene matches: 9. This CDR3 comprises 16 residues. Germline V gene data show CDR1 as MGHRA and CDR2 as YSYEKL. The CDR3 nucleotides are TGCGCCAGCAGCTACTCAGGGGGAGGTATGAACACTGAAGCTTTCTTT. As protein: CASSYSGGGMNTEAFF.

This clonotype appeared many times. The gene calls are TRBV20-1 and TRBJ2-3, with D perhaps TRBD2 (5 bases). The CDR3 loop spans 15 amino acids. Deletions cut 6 bases from V and 5 bases from J, with 21 bases between. Germline values: CDR1 DFQATT, CDR2 SNEGSKA (reference sequence). In nucleotides, the CDR3 is TGCAGTGCGATCCCCCAGAGGGTTTCAAAAGATACGCAGTATTTT. Residues: CSAIPQRVSKDTQYF.

The chain links TRBV21-1 to TRBJ2-1; the DNA was not compared with TRBD2, the D call given in the table. TRBV21-1 is designated a pseudogene. The CDR3 length is 21 residues. CDR3 DNA: TGTGCCAGCACTCGTTCCGGGCACAACTTGCGGGAGCAGCCCCCCTACAATGAGCAGTTCTTC. It codes for CASTRSGHNLREQPPYNEQFF.

V gene TRBV6-1 combines with J gene TRBJ1-5; D ambiguous. Per germline, CDR1 MNHNS and CDR2 SASEGT. This CDR3 is 13 amino acids long. The V and J ends lost 2 bases and 8 bases respectively, with 10 bases between them. Here the CDR3 reads CASSEREREPQHF. The DNA for the CDR3 is TGTGCCAGCAGTGAAAGGGAGAGGGAGCCCCAGCATTTT.

The chain recombines TRBV12-3 or TRBV12-4 with TRBJ2-5; D is possibly TRBD1 (5 bases). The J call is in doubt because the DNA end fits TRBJ2-7 better. The CDR3 sequence is 15 residues long. The CDR3 DNA reads TGTGCCAGCAGCCCCCCTTCGGGCAGGGTGGGCGAGCAGTACTTC. The encoded protein is CASSPPSGRVGEQYF.

This chain's CDR3 is CASSPTLAGEGGELFF. The CDR3 DNA reads TGCGCCAGCAGCCCAACCCTAGCGGGAGAAGGCGGGGAGCTGTTTTTT. The rearrangement links TRBV5-1 to TRBJ2-2; TRBD2 matches 10 bases. The CDR3 length is 16 residues. Trimming cost V 4 bases and J 7 bases; bases outside gene matches: 10. The germline V gene has CDR1 SGHRS and CDR2 YFSETQ.

This rearrangement joins TRBV29-1 to TRBJ2-6; D is ambiguous. The germline CDR1 and CDR2 sequences are SQVTM and ANQGSEA. The CDR3 contains 14 residues. V dropped 5 bases and J dropped 0 bases, with 8 bases sitting between them. The CDR3 region has the DNA TGCAGCGTTCTCAGCCGCTCTGGGGCCAACGTCCTGACTTTC. It is translated as CSVLSRSGANVLTF.

This clonotype appeared many times. The CDR3 region is CSARSLDTQYF. For the CDR3, the DNA is TGCAGTGCTAGAAGCCTAGATACGCAGTATTTT. V is TRBV20-1 and J is TRBJ2-3; D is uncertain. V was trimmed by 2 bases and J by 5 bases, leaving 5 bases between them. CDR1 is DFQATT, CDR2 SNEGSKA, per germline (reference sequence). The CDR3 has 11 residues.

The rearrangement links TRBV9 to TRBJ2-1, with TRBD1 matching over 8 bases. CDR1 is SGDLS, CDR2 YYNGEE, per germline. The CDR3 length is 15 residues. V shed 0 bases and J 2 bases; nucleotides not matched to a gene: 1. CDR3 region: CASSVGRGPYNEQFF. Here the CDR3 DNA reads TGTGCCAGCAGCGTAGGCAGGGGGCCCTACAATGAGCAGTTCTTC.

This clonotype was seen a few times. The chain couples TRBV15 to TRBJ1-2, with a possible D match to TRBD1 (5 bases). CDR1 is LNHNV and CDR2 is YYDKDF in the germline V gene (reference sequence). Trimming shortened V by 0 bases and J by 7 bases, and 12 bases separated the two germline ends. This CDR3 is 14 amino acids long. Here the CDR3 DNA reads TGTGCCACCAGCAGAGATCGGGACGGCAGTGGCTACACCTTC. It encodes CATSRDRDGSGYTF.